Following are 8 T cell receptor beta chains from one sample sequenced in a study of blood T cells in healthy people across ages. With a J-beta primer mix and a sample-barcoded 5' primer, a second PCR ran 7 to 11 cycles. TCRdb itself ran the 5' RACE reads through MiXCR, one entry per CDR3 protein. The repertoire holds approximately 850,000 distinct CDR3 sequences, with under 45% as singletons. Sequences were obtained from blood. These receptors were taken from a man aged 60-69 years in good health.

The chain recombines TRBV11-2 with TRBJ2-5; D is unresolved. CDR3 length: 13 residues. Trimming stripped 3 bases from V and 5 bases from J, with 10 bases between. Germline assignment: CDR1 SGHAT and CDR2 FQNNGV. The CDR3 sequence: CASSLGNVETQYF. The CDR3 DNA follows: TGTGCCAGCAGCTTGGGAAACGTGGAGACCCAGTACTTC.

The chain has TRBV4-2 and TRBJ2-1, with 7 bases lining up with TRBD1. The better agreement between TRBJ2-7 and the DNA end casts doubt on the J call. The CDR3 is 16 residues long. Germline CDR1 LGHNA, CDR2 YNFKEQ. The CDR3 DNA is TGTGCCAGCAGCCAAGAAGGGGACAGCTCCTGCAATGAGCAGTACTTC. Protein: CASSQEGDSSCNEQYF.

The genes are TRBV20-1 and TRBJ1-1; tentative D call: TRBD1 (6 bases). V lost 4 bases and J lost 0, with 18 bases in between. This CDR3 has 16 residues. CDR1 and CDR2 (germline): DFQATT, SNEGSKA (reference sequence). CDR3 amino acids: CSATKGGNYMNTEAFF. The CDR3 region has the DNA TGCAGTGCTACCAAGGGGGGAAATTACATGAACACTGAAGCTTTCTTT.

There are a few counts of this clonotype. The J gene is TRBJ1-2, the V gene TRBV6-2 or TRBV6-3; D call uncertain. The V end was cut by 6 bases, the J end by 5 bases, with 13 bases between. Germline V CDR1 and CDR2: MNHEY, SVGEGT. The CDR3 is 13 amino acids. The CDR3 sequence is CASSWAAAYGYTF. CDR3 DNA: TGTGCCAGCAGCTGGGCGGCAGCATATGGCTACACCTTC.

The chain has TRBV2 and TRBJ2-5, with D perhaps being TRBD1 or TRBD2 (6 bases each). This CDR3 is 14 amino acids long. Germline CDR1 is SNHLY and CDR2 is FYNNEI. The germline V and J ends were trimmed by 10 bases and 4 bases, with 19 bases remaining between them. CDR3 protein: CATKRGEFLETQYF. The CDR3 coding sequence is TGTGCCACCAAGAGGGGGGAGTTCTTAGAGACCCAGTACTTC.

There are a few counts of this clonotype. The chain couples TRBV27 to TRBJ2-1; 9 nucleotides align to TRBD1. Germline V lookup: CDR1 MNHEY, CDR2 SMNVEV (reference sequence). This CDR3 comprises 15 residues. Trimming removed 5 bases from V and 8 bases from J; junction bases left unmatched: 10. This chain's CDR3 is CASSRPGQGLDEQFF. In nucleotides, the CDR3 is TGTGCCAGCAGTAGGCCGGGACAGGGATTAGATGAGCAGTTCTTC.

This clonotype turned up a few times. The chain links TRBV29-1 to TRBJ2-1; 8 bases are a match to TRBD2. Germline V gives CDR1 SQVTM, CDR2 ANQGSEA. The CDR3 is made up of 15 amino acids. V dropped 0 bases and J dropped 2; count of bases not matched to a gene: 3. The CDR3 is CSVEDVAGPYNEQFF. Here the CDR3 DNA reads TGCAGCGTTGAAGATGTAGCGGGACCCTACAATGAGCAGTTCTTC.

The chain recombines TRBV12-3 or TRBV12-4 with TRBJ2-1; D gene unclear. V lost 5 bases to trimming and J lost 0 bases, with 8 bases between them. The length of the CDR3 is 14 residues. The CDR3 DNA reads as TGTGCCAGCAGTGCCGAGGCCTCCTACAATGAGCAGTTCTTC. Encoded protein: CASSAEASYNEQFF.